A selection of T cell receptor beta chains follows, all from one sample in a study of OX40 agonist ivuxolimab in advanced cancers. Profiled with immunoSEQ multiplex PCR; TCRdb holds only in-frame clones, not every one. The sample lists about 100,000 clones, about 91% seen once, with about 0.15% in the top ten. The source was CD4+ or CD8+ T cells sorted from blood, collected in a trial of the OX40 agonist ivuxolimab. Receptors were obtained from an adult with an advanced solid tumor such as melanoma, head and neck, liver or kidney cancer. The CDR3 runs from the conserved cysteine through the conserved F or W. D genes are given only for firm matches. Clone sizes are given selectively: once, few, many, or a class where the clone is expanded.

cdr3_length: 14; j_call: TRBJ1-5; v_call: TRBV27; clone_size: NA; d_call: TRBD1; cdr3_aa: CASSLRGRGQPQHF; cdr3_nt: TGTGCCAGCAGTTTAAGGGGGCGCGGGCAGCCCCAGCATTTT
cdr3_length: 19; j_call: TRBJ2-1; v_call: TRBV7-9; clone_size: NA; d_call: TRBD2; cdr3_aa: CASSFPTGGGPDSYNEQFF; cdr3_nt: TGTGCCAGCAGCTTCCCTACGGGGGGAGGCCCCGACTCCTACAATGAGCAGTTCTTC
cdr3_length: 13; j_call: TRBJ1-1; v_call: TRBV19; clone_size: few; d_call: TRBD1; cdr3_aa: CASTLDRVTEAFF; cdr3_nt: TGTGCCAGTACCCTAGACAGGGTAACTGAAGCTTTCTTT
cdr3_length: 13; j_call: TRBJ1-4; v_call: TRBV5-1; clone_size: NA; d_call: NA; cdr3_aa: CASSLGEREKLFF; cdr3_nt: TGCGCCAGCAGCTTAGGTGAGCGAGAAAAACTGTTTTTT
cdr3_length: 14; j_call: TRBJ2-7; v_call: TRBV2; clone_size: NA; d_call: TRBD1; cdr3_aa: CASRAGTGVDEQYF; cdr3_nt: TGTGCCAGCAGAGCCGGGACAGGGGTCGACGAGCAGTACTTC
cdr3_length: 13; j_call: TRBJ1-6; v_call: TRBV6-6; clone_size: NA; d_call: NA; cdr3_aa: CASRGHNTSPLHF; cdr3_nt: TGTGCCAGCAGGGGCCACAACACTTCACCCCTCCACTTT
cdr3_length: 14; j_call: TRBJ2-3; v_call: TRBV30; clone_size: NA; d_call: NA; cdr3_aa: CAWSVLRETDTQYF; cdr3_nt: TGTGCCTGGAGTGTACTTCGGGAGACAGATACGCAGTATTTT
cdr3_length: 13; j_call: TRBJ2-7; v_call: TRBV11-1; clone_size: NA; d_call: NA; cdr3_aa: CASSSRFPYEQYF; cdr3_nt: TGTGCCAGCAGCTCGCGATTTCCCTACGAGCAGTACTTC
cdr3_length: 15; j_call: TRBJ2-1; v_call: TRBV10-3; clone_size: NA; d_call: TRBD2; cdr3_aa: CAIRRTSGNYNEQFF; cdr3_nt: TGTGCCATCAGGCGGACTAGCGGGAATTACAATGAGCAGTTCTTC
cdr3_length: 14; j_call: TRBJ1-6; v_call: TRBV30; clone_size: NA; d_call: TRBD1; cdr3_aa: CAWSSGRGRSPLHF; cdr3_nt: TGTGCCTGGAGTAGCGGCAGGGGGCGATCACCCCTCCACTTT
cdr3_length: 14; j_call: TRBJ2-7; v_call: TRBV5-1; clone_size: NA; d_call: NA; cdr3_aa: CASSLNPRWDEQYF; cdr3_nt: TGCGCCAGCAGCTTGAACCCCCGGTGGGACGAGCAGTACTTC
cdr3_length: 15; j_call: TRBJ2-3; v_call: TRBV2; clone_size: NA; d_call: TRBD1; cdr3_aa: CASSDLGQGIDTQYF; cdr3_nt: TGTGCCAGCAGTGATCTTGGACAGGGGATAGATACGCAGTATTTT
cdr3_length: 13; j_call: TRBJ2-1; v_call: TRBV5-4; clone_size: NA; d_call: NA; cdr3_aa: CASSLIGGNEQFF; cdr3_nt: TGTGCCAGCAGCTTGATTGGTGGGAATGAGCAGTTCTTC
cdr3_length: 14; j_call: TRBJ2-7; v_call: TRBV28; clone_size: NA; d_call: TRBD2; cdr3_aa: CASSLPGTSGNRNF; cdr3_nt: TGTGCCAGCAGTTTACCCGGGACTAGCGGGAATAGGAACTTC
cdr3_length: 16; j_call: TRBJ2-3; v_call: TRBV30; clone_size: NA; d_call: TRBD2; cdr3_aa: CAWRARTSGGTDTQYF; cdr3_nt: TGTGCCTGGAGAGCAAGGACTAGCGGGGGCACAGATACGCAGTATTTT
cdr3_length: 13; j_call: TRBJ1-1; v_call: TRBV29-1; clone_size: NA; d_call: TRBD1; cdr3_aa: CSVTGGLNTEAFF; cdr3_nt: TGCAGCGTGACAGGGGGGTTGAACACTGAAGCTTTCTTT
cdr3_length: 13; j_call: TRBJ2-5; v_call: TRBV5-4; clone_size: NA; d_call: TRBD2; cdr3_aa: CASSRGVEETQYF; cdr3_nt: TGTGCCAGCAGCCGGGGGGTCGAGGAGACCCAGTACTTC
cdr3_length: 15; j_call: TRBJ2-1; v_call: TRBV19; clone_size: NA; d_call: NA; cdr3_aa: CASSMRQGGGNEQFF; cdr3_nt: TGTGCCAGTAGTATGAGACAGGGCGGGGGCAATGAGCAGTTCTTC
cdr3_length: 14; j_call: TRBJ1-1; v_call: TRBV19; clone_size: NA; d_call: NA; cdr3_aa: CASSGRQQNTEAFF; cdr3_nt: TGTGCCAGTAGTGGGAGACAGCAGAACACTGAAGCTTTCTTT
cdr3_length: 14; j_call: TRBJ2-3; v_call: TRBV30; clone_size: NA; d_call: TRBD2; cdr3_aa: CAWKASGNTDTQYF; cdr3_nt: TGTGCCTGGAAGGCTAGCGGAAACACAGATACGCAGTATTTT
cdr3_length: 14; j_call: TRBJ1-2; v_call: TRBV5-1; clone_size: NA; d_call: NA; cdr3_aa: CASSLRETSYGYTF; cdr3_nt: TGCGCCAGCAGCTTGCGGGAAACTAGCTATGGCTACACCTTC
cdr3_length: 12; j_call: TRBJ1-2; v_call: TRBV2; clone_size: NA; d_call: NA; cdr3_aa: CASTVLPTDRTF; cdr3_nt: TGTGCCAGCACCGTACTACCCACGGACCGCACCTTC
cdr3_length: 16; j_call: TRBJ2-2; v_call: TRBV5-1; clone_size: NA; d_call: NA; cdr3_aa: CASSLANVRDTGELFF; cdr3_nt: TGCGCCAGCAGCTTGGCGAACGTCAGGGACACCGGGGAGCTGTTTTTT
cdr3_length: 12; j_call: TRBJ1-4; v_call: TRBV6-1; clone_size: NA; d_call: NA; cdr3_aa: CASGLLVEKLFF; cdr3_nt: TGTGCCAGCGGCCTTCTTGTGGAAAAACTGTTTTTT
cdr3_length: 13; j_call: TRBJ2-1; v_call: TRBV29-1; clone_size: NA; d_call: NA; cdr3_aa: CSVAGRVTHEQFF; cdr3_nt: TGCAGCGTTGCAGGCAGGGTAACGCATGAGCAGTTCTTC
cdr3_length: 13; j_call: TRBJ2-5; v_call: TRBV30; clone_size: NA; d_call: NA; cdr3_aa: CAWSRLDQETQYF; cdr3_nt: TGTGCCTGGAGTCGGTTAGACCAAGAGACCCAGTACTTC
cdr3_length: 13; j_call: TRBJ1-2; v_call: TRBV5-1; clone_size: NA; d_call: TRBD1; cdr3_aa: CASSERQGNGYTF; cdr3_nt: TGCGCCAGCAGCGAACGACAGGGTAATGGCTACACCTTC
cdr3_length: 13; j_call: TRBJ1-1; v_call: TRBV6-5; clone_size: NA; d_call: NA; cdr3_aa: CASSYQQRNEAFF; cdr3_nt: TGTGCCAGCAGTTACCAACAGCGGAACGAAGCTTTCTTT
cdr3_length: 13; j_call: TRBJ2-7; v_call: TRBV19; clone_size: NA; d_call: NA; cdr3_aa: CASTRGENYEQYF; cdr3_nt: TGTGCCAGTACCCGTGGGGAGAACTACGAGCAGTACTTC
cdr3_length: 14; j_call: TRBJ1-6; v_call: TRBV25-1; clone_size: NA; d_call: NA; cdr3_aa: CASSALGDYSPLHF; cdr3_nt: TGTGCCAGCAGTGCGTTGGGGGATTACTCACCCCTCCACTTT
cdr3_length: 14; j_call: TRBJ1-4; v_call: TRBV7-9; clone_size: NA; d_call: NA; cdr3_aa: CASSKGRVNEKLFF; cdr3_nt: TGTGCCAGCAGCAAGGGACGGGTGAATGAAAAACTGTTTTTT
cdr3_length: 15; j_call: TRBJ1-1; v_call: TRBV11-2; clone_size: NA; d_call: NA; cdr3_aa: CASSRDGLMNTEAFF; cdr3_nt: TGTGCCAGCAGCCGGGACGGCTTAATGAACACTGAAGCTTTCTTT
cdr3_length: 18; j_call: TRBJ2-6; v_call: TRBV30; clone_size: NA; d_call: TRBD1; cdr3_aa: CAWSARTGASSGANVLTF; cdr3_nt: TGTGCCTGGAGTGCCCGGACAGGGGCTTCCTCTGGGGCCAACGTCCTGACTTTC
cdr3_length: 12; j_call: TRBJ1-2; v_call: TRBV6-6; clone_size: NA; d_call: NA; cdr3_aa: CASREGGYGYTF; cdr3_nt: TGTGCCAGCAGGGAAGGGGGGTATGGCTACACCTTC
cdr3_length: 12; j_call: TRBJ1-3; v_call: TRBV5-1; clone_size: NA; d_call: NA; cdr3_aa: CASSREGNTIYF; cdr3_nt: TGCGCCAGCTCACGCGAAGGAAACACCATATATTTT
cdr3_length: 17; j_call: TRBJ2-2; v_call: TRBV11-2; clone_size: NA; d_call: NA; cdr3_aa: CASSPVPTQDNTGELFF; cdr3_nt: TGTGCCAGCAGCCCAGTACCGACTCAGGATAACACCGGGGAGCTGTTTTTT
cdr3_length: 12; j_call: TRBJ1-5; v_call: TRBV19; clone_size: NA; d_call: NA; cdr3_aa: CASSTYMQPQHF; cdr3_nt: TGTGCCAGTAGTACATACATGCAGCCCCAGCATTTT
cdr3_length: 16; j_call: TRBJ2-5; v_call: TRBV6-5; clone_size: NA; d_call: NA; cdr3_aa: CASSYSLGTSKETQYF; cdr3_nt: TGTGCCAGCAGTTACTCACTTGGGACGTCGAAAGAGACCCAGTACTTC
cdr3_length: 16; j_call: TRBJ2-5; v_call: TRBV7-9; clone_size: NA; d_call: TRBD1; cdr3_aa: CASSWGDRGIQETQYF; cdr3_nt: TGTGCCAGCAGCTGGGGGGACAGGGGGATACAAGAGACCCAGTACTTC
cdr3_length: 15; j_call: TRBJ1-1; v_call: TRBV4-1; clone_size: once; d_call: TRBD1; cdr3_aa: CASSQQDRPNTEAFF; cdr3_nt: TGCGCCAGCAGCCAACAGGACAGGCCGAACACTGAAGCTTTCTTT
cdr3_length: 18; j_call: TRBJ1-4; v_call: TRBV7-2; clone_size: NA; d_call: TRBD1; cdr3_aa: CASSLGTGWMTRYEKLFF; cdr3_nt: TGTGCCAGCAGCTTAGGGACAGGGTGGATGACACGGTACGAAAAACTGTTTTTT
cdr3_length: 15; j_call: TRBJ2-1; v_call: TRBV19; clone_size: once; d_call: NA; cdr3_aa: CASSVTPQTGGEQFF; cdr3_nt: TGTGCCAGTAGTGTAACACCACAAACCGGAGGAGAGCAGTTCTTC
cdr3_length: 15; j_call: TRBJ1-1; v_call: TRBV10-3; clone_size: NA; d_call: TRBD1; cdr3_aa: CATVGTGGWSTEAFF; cdr3_nt: TGTGCCACCGTGGGGACAGGGGGCTGGAGCACTGAAGCTTTCTTT
cdr3_length: 15; j_call: TRBJ2-3; v_call: TRBV18; clone_size: NA; d_call: TRBD2; cdr3_aa: CASSPTSGSTDTQYF; cdr3_nt: TGTGCCAGCTCCCCAACTAGCGGGAGTACAGATACGCAGTATTTT
cdr3_length: 14; j_call: TRBJ2-7; v_call: TRBV10-3; clone_size: NA; d_call: TRBD1; cdr3_aa: CAISVGTGVPEQYF; cdr3_nt: TGTGCCATCAGTGTCGGGACAGGGGTACCCGAGCAGTACTTC
cdr3_length: 11; j_call: TRBJ2-1; v_call: TRBV27; clone_size: NA; d_call: NA; cdr3_aa: CASSLGEEQFF; cdr3_nt: TGTGCCAGCAGTTTAGGAGAGGAGCAGTTCTTC
cdr3_length: 17; j_call: TRBJ1-2; v_call: TRBV5-1; clone_size: NA; d_call: NA; cdr3_aa: CASSRGGAGPNHYGYTF; cdr3_nt: TGCGCCAGCAGCCGGGGTGGGGCAGGGCCGAACCACTATGGCTACACCTTC
cdr3_length: 12; j_call: TRBJ1-6; v_call: TRBV6-1; clone_size: NA; d_call: NA; cdr3_aa: CASKMDPSPLHF; cdr3_nt: TGTGCCAGCAAGATGGACCCTTCACCCCTCCACTTT
cdr3_length: 13; j_call: TRBJ2-1; v_call: TRBV19; clone_size: NA; d_call: TRBD1; cdr3_aa: CASRTGGSNEQFF; cdr3_nt: TGTGCCAGTAGGACAGGGGGCTCCAATGAGCAGTTCTTC
cdr3_length: 17; j_call: TRBJ2-1; v_call: TRBV5-6; clone_size: NA; d_call: NA; cdr3_aa: CASSLRPATLQGNEQFF; cdr3_nt: TGTGCCAGCAGCTTGCGTCCGGCCACCCTCCAGGGCAATGAGCAGTTCTTC